The clone carrying this T cell receptor beta chain was found a few times. Its antigen is undetermined. This sample is drawn from a study of vaccination and CD4 T cells after COVID-19. Germline V gene lookup returns CDR1 MGHDK and CDR2 SYGVNS. Trimming took off 4 bases at V and 5 bases at J, with 14 bases between the two ends. This CDR3 region has 14 residues. Cultured CD4+ T cell DNA underwent sequencing with the Oncomine TCR Beta short-read assay. TCRdb itself ran the PCR reads through MiXCR, one entry per CDR3 protein. The data contain 12,000 to 15,000 distinct CDR3 sequences, about 55% of them singletons. Treatment indicated: approximately 11-day PBMC culture with coronavirus spike peptide pools or control peptides (ViraFEST assay).

The source was CD4+ T cells from blood, cultured in vitro, collected before SARS-CoV-2 vaccination. The chain uses TRBV25-1 and TRBJ2-5, with unresolved D. The TCR was taken from a human donor who had recovered from COVID-19. This CDR3 is CASSAPGVLETQYF. CDR3 nucleotides: TGTGCCAGCAGTGCACCAGGTGTTCTGGAGACCCAGTACTTC.